The 19 T cell receptor beta chains reported below all come from one sample, sequenced in a study of shared clonotypes between healthy human individuals. Clones were read by immunoSEQ multiplex PCR, and TCRdb kept only the in-frame ones, dropping some. Of 550,000 to 750,000 clones in the sample, 92% are singletons; the top ten hold approximately 24%. CD45RO-negative cells were positively selected for CCR7, leaving out terminally differentiated effector memory CD45RA+ cells. The material sequenced was naive CD8+ T cells sorted from blood. All receptors derive from a man under 40 in good health.

V is TRBV28 and J is TRBJ2-7; 10 bases line up with TRBD1. The J segment lost 2 bases and the V segment lost 5 bases, leaving 6 bases of the junction unmatched. CDR1 and CDR2 from the germline V gene are MDHEN and SYDVKM. The CDR3 covers 15 residues. CDR3 coding DNA: TGTGCCAGCAGTCTGTCGGGACAGGGGCCCTACGAGCAGTACTTC. It yields the protein CASSLSGQGPYEQYF.

V is TRBV19 and J is TRBJ1-1; D not certain. This CDR3 spans 15 amino acids. Germline values: CDR1 LNHDA, CDR2 SQIVND (reference sequence). V shed 4 bases and J shed 3 bases, with 15 bases lying between them. CDR3 loop: CASSTPLRVDTEAFF. The DNA for the CDR3 is TGTGCCAGTAGTACTCCGCTGCGAGTTGACACTGAAGCTTTCTTT.

The rearrangement joins TRBV29-1 to TRBJ2-2; D unclear. Germline V lookup: CDR1 SQVTM, CDR2 ANQGSEA. V was trimmed by 5 bases and J by 4 bases, leaving 14 bases between them. CDR3 length: 14 amino acids. Here the CDR3 DNA reads TGCAGCGTTACCAGCGTCAGCAGCACCGGGGAGCTGTTTTTT. Translation: CSVTSVSSTGELFF.

The chain carries TRBV5-1 and TRBJ2-7, with 12 bases fitting TRBD2. Trimming removed 4 bases from V and 3 bases from J; junction bases left unmatched: 14. CDR3 length: 18 amino acids. Germline CDR1 is SGHRS and CDR2 is YFSETQ. The CDR3, as DNA: TGCGCCAGCAGCCTACCGACTAGCGGGAGCCACCGGAGCTACGAGCAGTACTTC. It translates to CASSLPTSGSHRSYEQYF.

V and J are TRBV11-2 and TRBJ2-7; TRBD1 matches 9 bases. Germline V gene lookup returns CDR1 SGHAT and CDR2 FQNNGV. This CDR3 has 16 amino acids. Trimming cost V 5 bases and J 4 bases; bases outside gene matches: 12. CDR3 in amino acids: CASSLPGQGISYEQYF. The DNA of the CDR3 is TGTGCCAGCAGCCTACCGGGACAGGGCATTTCGTACGAGCAGTACTTC.

The chain is built from TRBV2 and TRBJ2-1; D may be TRBD2 (6 bases). The CDR3 covers 13 residues. V lost 8 bases and J 8 bases, leaving 16 bases between the germline ends. Germline-derived CDR1 and CDR2 are SNHLY and FYNNEI. The CDR3 here is CASARTTRYEQFF. The DNA for the CDR3 is TGTGCCAGCGCGAGGACTACCAGATATGAGCAGTTCTTC.

The sample holds a few counts of this clone. The chain carries TRBV4-1 and TRBJ1-2; no clear D gene. V lost 4 bases and J 0 bases, leaving 9 bases between the germline ends. Germline CDR1 is MGHRA and CDR2 is YSYEKL. The CDR3 length is 14 residues. The CDR3: CASSPRETNYGYTF. The CDR3 nucleotides read TGCGCCAGCAGCCCCCGGGAGACTAACTATGGCTACACCTTC.

This chain joins TRBV9 and TRBJ1-1; D gene ambiguous. In germline, CDR1 is SGDLS, CDR2 YYNGEE. With 6 bases removed from V and 1 base from J, the gap between germline ends came to 10 bases. The CDR3 sequence is 13 residues long. The CDR3 loop is CASTPPGNTEAFF. The CDR3 DNA sequence: TGTGCCAGCACCCCCCCTGGGAACACTGAAGCTTTCTTT.

The chain joins TRBV5-1 to TRBJ2-3, with 7 bases identical to TRBD2. The J segment lost 2 bases and the V segment lost 5 bases, leaving 5 bases of the junction unmatched. Germline V gene lookup returns CDR1 SGHRS and CDR2 YFSETQ. The CDR3 runs to 14 residues. CDR3 nucleotides: TGCGCCAGCAGGACTGCGGGGGACACAGATACGCAGTATTTT. Translated: CASRTAGDTDTQYF. The variable domain in full, with the rest retrieved from reference TRBV5-1 and TRBJ2-3, is KAGVTQTPRYLIKTRGQQVTLSCSPISGHRSVSWYQQTPGQGLQFLFEYFSETQRNKGNFPGRFSGRQFSNSRSEMNVSTLELGDSALYLCASRTAGDTDTQYFGPGTRLTVL.

The chain couples TRBV11-2 to TRBJ2-1; D uncertain. The germline gives CDR1 SGHAT, CDR2 FQNNGV. V gave up 4 bases and J gave up 10 bases, with 14 bases separating them. This CDR3 has 13 amino acids. The CDR3 loop reads CASSSTGRLEQFF. The CDR3 DNA reads as TGTGCCAGCAGCTCGACTGGCCGACTCGAGCAGTTCTTC. The full variable domain, rest sourced from reference TRBV11-2 and TRBJ2-1, is EAGVAQSPRYKIIEKRQSVAFWCNPISGHATLYWYQQILGQGPKLLIQFQNNGVVDDSQLPKDRFSAERLKGVDSTLKIQPAKLEDSAVYLCASSSTGRLEQFFGPGTRLTVL.

The rearrangement links TRBV5-1 to TRBJ2-1; TRBD2 matches at 12 bases. Germline values: CDR1 SGHRS, CDR2 YFSETQ. With 4 bases clipped from V and 0 bases from J, the junction kept 8 bases outside the gene matches. The CDR3 has 18 residues. CDR3 in amino acids: CASSPRTSGTDSYNEQFF. CDR3 nucleotides: TGCGCCAGCAGCCCCCGGACTAGCGGGACGGACTCCTACAATGAGCAGTTCTTC. The full variable domain, its missing parts supplied by reference TRBV5-1 and TRBJ2-1, is KAGVTQTPRYLIKTRGQQVTLSCSPISGHRSVSWYQQTPGQGLQFLFEYFSETQRNKGNFPGRFSGRQFSNSRSEMNVSTLELGDSALYLCASSPRTSGTDSYNEQFFGPGTRLTVL.

DNA for the CDR3: TGTGCCAGCAGCTTACGGTCCGTGGAGGTTGAGGGGAGGACGGATACGCAGTATTTT. It encodes CASSLRSVEVEGRTDTQYF. The V gene is TRBV11-2, the J gene TRBJ2-3, with a tentative D call TRBD2 (6 bases). CDR3 length equals 19 residues. Trimming pared 2 bases from V and 6 bases from J, leaving 27 bases between. From germline, CDR1 is SGHAT and CDR2 FQNNGV. Using reference TRBV11-2 and TRBJ2-3 for the parts outside the CDR3, the full variable domain is EAGVAQSPRYKIIEKRQSVAFWCNPISGHATLYWYQQILGQGPKLLIQFQNNGVVDDSQLPKDRFSAERLKGVDSTLKIQPAKLEDSAVYLCASSLRSVEVEGRTDTQYFGPGTRLTVL.

This chain links TRBV19 with TRBJ2-7; TRBD1 agrees at 7 bases. V lost 6 bases and J lost 0; bases outside the gene matches: 8. This CDR3 comprises 15 residues. The germline V gene has CDR1 LNHDA and CDR2 SQIVND (reference sequence). CDR3 bases: TGTGCCAGTAGCCCCGGGACAGTTCTCTCCTACGAGCAGTACTTC. Residues: CASSPGTVLSYEQYF.

CDR3 residues: CSVVRGGSGTGELFF. DNA of the CDR3: TGCAGCGTTGTACGTGGCGGGAGCGGAACCGGGGAGCTGTTTTTT. J is TRBJ2-2 and V is TRBV29-1; TRBD2 matches 7 bases. The trim removed 4 bases at V and 5 bases at J, leaving 10 bases unmatched. This CDR3 is 15 amino acids long. Per germline, CDR1 SQVTM and CDR2 ANQGSEA.

The genes are TRBV7-8 and TRBJ1-5, with D maybe TRBD1 (5 bases). V gave up 1 base and J gave up 5 bases, with 15 bases separating them. Germline CDR1 SGHVS, CDR2 FQNEAQ. This CDR3 comprises 16 residues. The CDR3 region has the DNA TGTGCCAGCAGCTTAGGCCCCTGGGGGGGGTATCAGCCCCAGCATTTT. This sequence encodes CASSLGPWGGYQPQHF.

The chain carries TRBV4-1 and TRBJ1-4; no clear D gene. CDR3 size: 16 residues. Trimming cost V 0 bases and J 7 bases, with 15 bases left between them. Germline V CDR1 and CDR2: MGHRA, YSYEKL. The CDR3 sequence: CASSQDRPGRGEKLFF. The CDR3 bases are TGCGCCAGCAGCCAAGACCGTCCCGGACGGGGTGAAAAACTGTTTTTT.

In regard to this clone: Other DNA sequences of this sample code for an identical CDR3. This chain connects TRBV4-3 to TRBJ2-7, with TRBD2 matching 13 bases. The CDR3 runs 15 residues. Germline lookup yields CDR1 LGHNA and CDR2 YSLEER. V dropped 0 bases and J dropped 6; count of bases not matched to a gene: 2. The CDR3 sequence is CASSQDRLAGGEQYF. CDR3 sequence (DNA): TGCGCCAGCAGCCAAGACCGACTAGCGGGAGGCGAGCAGTACTTC.

This sequence joins TRBV28 and TRBJ2-7; 7 bases line up with TRBD1. V shed 2 bases and J 6 bases; nucleotides not matched to a gene: 4. Per the germline V gene, CDR1 is MDHEN and CDR2 is SYDVKM. CDR3 length: 13 amino acids. Here the CDR3 reads CASSLVGTVEQYF. CDR3 bases: TGTGCCAGCAGTTTAGTCGGGACAGTCGAGCAGTACTTC.

The rearrangement joins TRBV18 to TRBJ2-1; 8 nucleotides agree with TRBD2. The CDR3 has 13 amino acids. Germline V gene sequence: CDR1 KGHSH, CDR2 LQKENI. V shed 6 bases and J 9 bases; nucleotides not matched to a gene: 7. This chain's CDR3 is CASSRGGEGEQFF. Here the CDR3 DNA reads TGTGCCAGCTCCCGGGGGGGAGAGGGTGAGCAGTTCTTC.